The 9 T cell receptor beta chains listed next were all sequenced from one sample in a study of blood T cell repertoires in COVID-19. Clones were sequenced by immunoSEQ multiplex PCR, and TCRdb holds only the in-frame ones, with some missing. The data hold fewer than 95,000 clones, with 80% to 90% observed a single time. Sequenced material: peripheral blood. These receptors were collected from a man aged 50 or older with acute or convalescent COVID-19.

This clone is a singleton in its sample. This sequence joins TRBV5-4 and TRBJ1-2, with 8 bases that match TRBD1. The CDR3 is 14 residues long. The V gene's germline CDR1 is SGHNT and CDR2 YYREEE (reference sequence). The J segment lost 7 bases and the V segment lost 1 base, leaving 6 bases of the junction unmatched. CDR3 protein: CASSLPGGSGGYTF. Here the CDR3 DNA reads TGTGCCAGCAGCTTGCCAGGGGGCTCGGGTGGCTACACCTTC.

The genes are TRBV7-9 and TRBJ2-7; 9 nucleotides line up with TRBD1. Unmatched junction bases numbered 8, after V lost 4 bases and J lost 4 bases. The CDR3 is 15 residues long. In germline, CDR1 is SEHNR, CDR2 FQNEAQ (reference sequence). CDR3 DNA: TGTGCCAGCAGCTCGCCGGGACAGGGCGTATACGAGCAGTACTTC. This codes for CASSSPGQGVYEQYF.

This chain joins TRBV3-1 (or the pseudogene TRBV3-2) and TRBJ1-2; no reliable D call. Trimming left V 5 bases short and J 7 bases short, with 8 bases between. Germline CDR1 and CDR2: LGHDT and YNNKEL (reference sequence). The CDR3 consists of 11 residues. The DNA of the CDR3 is TGTGCCAGCAGCACACGCGGTGGCTACACCTTC. Amino acid sequence: CASSTRGGYTF.

This clone appeared once. This sequence joins TRBV9 and TRBJ1-2; D not certain. CDR1 and CDR2 from the germline V gene are SGDLS and YYNGEE. Trimming pared 7 bases from V and 1 base from J, leaving 8 bases between. This CDR3 spans 12 amino acids. DNA for the CDR3: TGTGCCAGCCAGACATTTAACTATGGCTACACCTTC. Translated, it gives CASQTFNYGYTF.

Only a few counts were recorded for this clone. The chain joins TRBV19 to TRBJ2-5; D is possibly TRBD1 (6 bases). Germline V CDR1 and CDR2: LNHDA, SQIVND (reference sequence). Trimming removed 8 bases from V and 8 bases from J, with 15 bases in between. This CDR3 contains 12 residues. Here the CDR3 reads CASGQSGGTQYF. DNA for the CDR3: TGTGCCAGTGGACAGAGCGGTGGTACCCAGTACTTC.

Written as DNA, the CDR3 is TGTGCCATCAGTGAGTCCCTGGACTTCCCAAACACTGAAGCTTTCTTT. Translated, it gives CAISESLDFPNTEAFF. The chain employs TRBV10-3 and TRBJ1-1, with unresolved D. Germline V gene lookup returns CDR1 ENHRY and CDR2 SYGVKD. The CDR3 totals 16 residues. Trimming shortened V by 0 bases and J by 2 bases, and 13 bases separated the two germline ends.

This chain connects TRBV25-1 to TRBJ1-4; D gene uncertain. CDR1 is MGHDK, CDR2 SYGVNS, per germline. CDR3 size: 12 residues. V shed 5 bases and J shed 5 bases, with 6 bases lying between them. CDR3 nucleotides: TGTGCCAGCAGTCTTGGCAATGAAAAACTGTTTTTT. This sequence encodes CASSLGNEKLFF.

This sequence joins TRBV5-1 and TRBJ1-1; D may be TRBD1 (5 bases). The V and J ends lost 4 bases and 5 bases respectively, with 18 bases between them. CDR3 size: 15 residues. Per the germline V gene, CDR1 is SGHRS and CDR2 is YFSETQ. CDR3 in amino acids: CASSPGFGGGTEAFF. The CDR3 region has the DNA TGCGCCAGCAGCCCAGGTTTTGGGGGAGGTACTGAAGCTTTCTTT.

J is TRBJ1-2 and V is TRBV20-1, with 7 nucleotides matching TRBD1. J gave up 6 bases and V 3 bases, and 4 bases lay outside the gene matches. Per germline, CDR1 DFQATT and CDR2 SNEGSKA (reference sequence). This CDR3 contains 12 residues. The CDR3 region has the DNA TGCAGTGCTAGTCCAACAGGGGATGGCTACACCTTC. Translating gives CSASPTGDGYTF.